The rows below give T cell receptor beta chains drawn from one sample of a study of blood T cell repertoires in COVID-19. The table came from immunoSEQ multiplex PCR; TCRdb's copy has only in-frame clones and leaves some out. The table has about 87,000 clones, roughly 83% seen once. Sequencing used peripheral blood. These receptors came from a human donor in a cohort sampled during active COVID-19. CDR3s include the opening cysteine and the closing phenylalanine or tryptophan. The D gene is left open where the match is weak. Expanded clones get a size class; other rows say once, few or many, or leave the size out.

j_gene: TRBJ2-5
abundance: -
d_gene: TRBD2
v_gene: TRBV15
CDR3nt: TGTGCCACCAGCAGAGAGGGAGGGCTCACGGAGACCCAGTACTTC
CDR3aa: CATSREGGLTETQYF

j_gene: TRBJ1-1
abundance: -
d_gene: -
v_gene: TRBV6-5
CDR3nt: TGTGCCAGCAGTCTCGTCCCAGGGGTTACTGAAGCTTTCTTT
CDR3aa: CASSLVPGVTEAFF

j_gene: TRBJ2-1
abundance: -
d_gene: TRBD2
v_gene: TRBV27
CDR3nt: TGTGCCAGCAGTTTAGCGGGGGGCCCTGACAATGAGCAGTTCTTC
CDR3aa: CASSLAGGPDNEQFF

j_gene: TRBJ2-3
abundance: once
d_gene: -
v_gene: TRBV10-3
CDR3nt: TGTGCCATCAGTGTGGCGGGATCTTTGGCAGATACGCAGTATTTT
CDR3aa: CAISVAGSLADTQYF

j_gene: TRBJ2-7
abundance: -
d_gene: -
v_gene: TRBV28
CDR3nt: TGTGCCAGCAGTTTAAGTGGGCGGGTGGGGTCCTACGAGCAGTACTTC
CDR3aa: CASSLSGRVGSYEQYF

j_gene: TRBJ1-1
abundance: once
d_gene: -
v_gene: TRBV5-1
CDR3nt: TGCGCCAGCAGCGTGGGTCCTCAGGGTACCACTGAAGCTTTCTTT
CDR3aa: CASSVGPQGTTEAFF

j_gene: TRBJ2-2
abundance: -
d_gene: TRBD2
v_gene: TRBV7-3
CDR3nt: TGTGCCAGCAGCTTAGGAGTGCTAGCGGGAGGCACCGGGGAGCTGTTTTTT
CDR3aa: CASSLGVLAGGTGELFF

j_gene: TRBJ2-7
abundance: few
d_gene: TRBD1
v_gene: TRBV24-1
CDR3nt: TGTGCCACCAGTGGGGACAGAGGCTACGAGCAGTACTTC
CDR3aa: CATSGDRGYEQYF

j_gene: TRBJ2-5
abundance: -
d_gene: TRBD2
v_gene: TRBV5-1
CDR3nt: TGCGCCAGCAGTCGGACTAGCGGGAGTCCAGAGACCCAGTACTTC
CDR3aa: CASSRTSGSPETQYF

j_gene: TRBJ2-3
abundance: -
d_gene: TRBD2
v_gene: TRBV5-4
CDR3nt: TGTGCCAGCAGCCCTAGCGGGAGGGCCAAAGATACGCAGTATTTT
CDR3aa: CASSPSGRAKDTQYF

j_gene: TRBJ1-2
abundance: once
d_gene: TRBD1
v_gene: TRBV7-2
CDR3nt: TGTGCCAGCAGCCGGACGGGACAGGGAATGGGAGGGGGTGGCTACACCTTC
CDR3aa: CASSRTGQGMGGGGYTF

j_gene: TRBJ2-5
abundance: -
d_gene: TRBD1
v_gene: TRBV5-1
CDR3nt: TGCGCCAGCAGCCTAGGACAGGGCCTGGGGCAAGAGACCCAGTACTTC
CDR3aa: CASSLGQGLGQETQYF

j_gene: TRBJ2-3
abundance: -
d_gene: -
v_gene: TRBV7-3
CDR3nt: TGTGCCAGCAGCTTAACCCCTAACTTGGGCACAGATACGCAGTATTTT
CDR3aa: CASSLTPNLGTDTQYF

j_gene: TRBJ2-7
abundance: once
d_gene: TRBD1
v_gene: TRBV19
CDR3nt: TGTGCCAGTAGTCAGGGGGCGGGCGAGCAGTACTTC
CDR3aa: CASSQGAGEQYF

j_gene: TRBJ2-5
abundance: -
d_gene: -
v_gene: TRBV12-5
CDR3nt: TGTGCTAGTGGTCCCAGGGTGGAGACCCAGTACTTC
CDR3aa: CASGPRVETQYF

j_gene: TRBJ1-1
abundance: -
d_gene: -
v_gene: TRBV5-4
CDR3nt: TGTGCCAGCAGCCACGCAGGGTCCATGAACACTGAAGCTTTCTTT
CDR3aa: CASSHAGSMNTEAFF

j_gene: TRBJ2-7
abundance: -
d_gene: -
v_gene: TRBV28
CDR3nt: TGTGCCAGCATCGGAGGCACCTCCTACGAGCAGTACTTC
CDR3aa: CASIGGTSYEQYF

j_gene: TRBJ2-1
abundance: -
d_gene: TRBD1
v_gene: TRBV7-3
CDR3nt: TGTGCCAGCAGCCATGGACAGGGGGTAAACAATGAGCAGTTCTTC
CDR3aa: CASSHGQGVNNEQFF

j_gene: TRBJ1-5
abundance: -
d_gene: -
v_gene: TRBV11-2
CDR3nt: TGTGCCAGCAGCTTAGGGGACAACAATCAGCCCCAGCATTTT
CDR3aa: CASSLGDNNQPQHF

j_gene: TRBJ2-7
abundance: -
d_gene: TRBD2
v_gene: TRBV11-2
CDR3nt: TGTGCCAGCAGCTTCGAGCGGGGGACCTACGAGCAGTACTTC
CDR3aa: CASSFERGTYEQYF